These 9 T cell receptor beta chains share one sample of origin, sequenced in a study of blood T cell repertoires in COVID-19. TCRdb keeps only in-frame clones here, not all; method: immunoSEQ multiplex PCR. The profile covers a few hundred thousand clones, with roughly four fifths appearing a single time and approximately 8.7% taken by the ten largest. Sequenced material: PBMCs or T cells enriched from blood (not recorded which). The receptors were gathered from a man aged 35-49 years who had recovered from COVID-19.

V and J are TRBV5-1 and TRBJ1-6, with D possibly TRBD1 on 5 matching bases. Germline V gene data show CDR1 as SGHRS and CDR2 as YFSETQ. Trimming removed 0 bases from V and 10 bases from J, with 11 bases in between. The CDR3 runs 14 residues. Written as DNA, the CDR3 is TGCGCCAGCAGCTTGGTTTCGGGGGACTCACCCCTCCACTTT. Protein sequence: CASSLVSGDSPLHF.

V usage is TRBV3-1 (or the pseudogene TRBV3-2) and J usage is TRBJ1-4, with a possible D match to TRBD1 (6 bases). CDR1 LGHDT and CDR2 YNNKEL come from the germline V gene (reference sequence). The CDR3 consists of 15 residues. V dropped 6 bases and J dropped 5 bases, with 16 bases sitting between them. DNA of the CDR3: TGTGCCAGCAGTCCTCTCAGGGGAAGGAATGAAAAACTGTTTTTT. This translates into CASSPLRGRNEKLFF.

The rearrangement joins TRBV19 to TRBJ2-7; 7 bases map to TRBD1. Germline CDR1 and CDR2: LNHDA and SQIVND (reference sequence). The V and J ends lost 0 bases and 0 bases, in that order; junction bases with no gene match: 2. This CDR3 is built from 15 residues. The CDR3 sequence is CASSIEGGSSYEQYF. The CDR3 DNA sequence: TGTGCCAGTAGTATAGAAGGGGGCAGCTCCTACGAGCAGTACTTC.

V is TRBV18 and J is TRBJ1-1; TRBD1 agrees at 10 bases. The germline V gene encodes CDR1 KGHSH and CDR2 LQKENI. The CDR3 has 15 amino acids. Trimming removed 3 bases from V and 1 base from J; junction bases left unmatched: 2. The CDR3 loop is CASSPGTGANTEAFF. DNA for the CDR3: TGTGCCAGCTCACCGGGGACAGGGGCGAACACTGAAGCTTTCTTT.

The gene calls are TRBV5-1 and TRBJ2-1; TRBD1 aligns across 9 bases. V shed 5 bases and J 7 bases; nucleotides not matched to a gene: 10. Per the germline V gene, CDR1 is SGHRS and CDR2 is YFSETQ. CDR3 length equals 15 residues. The DNA for the CDR3 is TGCGCCAGCAGATCGACAGGGGGGGCGGTTAATGAGCAGTTCTTC. Translated, it gives CASRSTGGAVNEQFF.

This clone came up a few times. The CDR3 DNA follows: TGCGCCAGCAGCCCAGGACTAGCGGGGGGCCGCGGCAATGAGCAGTTCTTC. It yields the protein CASSPGLAGGRGNEQFF. V usage is TRBV5-1 and J usage is TRBJ2-1, with 14 bases fitting TRBD2. The CDR3 totals 17 residues. J gave up 6 bases and V 4 bases, and 9 bases lay outside the gene matches. Germline lookup yields CDR1 SGHRS and CDR2 YFSETQ.

This rearrangement joins TRBV19 to TRBJ1-2; 9 nucleotides agree with TRBD1. CDR1 and CDR2 (germline): LNHDA, SQIVND (reference sequence). The CDR3 consists of 14 residues. Trimming removed 5 bases from V and 2 bases from J; junction bases left unmatched: 3. This CDR3 is CASSYGTGNYGYTF. DNA for the CDR3: TGTGCCAGTAGTTACGGGACAGGGAACTATGGCTACACCTTC.

The CDR3 DNA is TGTGCCAGCTCACGTCTAGCGACAAGTAGCACAGATACGCAGTATTTT. Translating it yields CASSRLATSSTDTQYF. The genes are TRBV18 and TRBJ2-3; the D gene is possibly TRBD2 (6 bases). The CDR3 runs to 16 residues. Germline V gene lookup returns CDR1 KGHSH and CDR2 LQKENI. Between the trimmed V and J ends, which lost 4 bases and 0 bases, there was a span of 14 bases.

The chain links TRBV5-1 to TRBJ2-7, with a weak D call TRBD1 (6 bases). CDR1 is SGHRS, CDR2 YFSETQ, per germline. The V end lost 4 bases, the J end lost 4 bases, and 15 bases lay between the germline ends. The CDR3 has 14 amino acids. The CDR3, as DNA: TGCGCCAGCAGCATATCCGGGACAACGTACGAGCAGTACTTC. This sequence encodes CASSISGTTYEQYF. Drawing the rest from reference TRBV5-1 and TRBJ2-7, the complete variable domain is KAGVTQTPRYLIKTRGQQVTLSCSPISGHRSVSWYQQTPGQGLQFLFEYFSETQRNKGNFPGRFSGRQFSNSRSEMNVSTLELGDSALYLCASSISGTTYEQYFGPGTRLTVT.